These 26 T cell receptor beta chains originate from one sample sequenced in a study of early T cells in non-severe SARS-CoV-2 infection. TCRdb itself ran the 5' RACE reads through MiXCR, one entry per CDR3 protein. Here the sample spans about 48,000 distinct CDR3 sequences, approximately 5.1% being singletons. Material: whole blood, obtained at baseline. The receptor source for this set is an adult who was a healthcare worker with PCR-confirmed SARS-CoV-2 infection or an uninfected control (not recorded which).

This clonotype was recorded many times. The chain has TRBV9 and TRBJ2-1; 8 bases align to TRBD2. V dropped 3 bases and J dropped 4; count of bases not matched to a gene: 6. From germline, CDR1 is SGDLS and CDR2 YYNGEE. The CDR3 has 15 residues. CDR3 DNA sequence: TGTGCCAGCAGCGCGGGCGGGACTAGTTACAATGAGCAGTTCTTC. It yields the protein CASSAGGTSYNEQFF.

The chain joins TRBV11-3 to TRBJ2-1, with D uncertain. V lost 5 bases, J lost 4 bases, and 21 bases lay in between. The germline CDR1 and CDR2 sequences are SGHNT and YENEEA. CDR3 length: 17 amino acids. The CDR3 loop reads CASSPPGGDVSYNEQFF. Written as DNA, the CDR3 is TGTGCCAGCAGCCCCCCGGGCGGAGACGTATCATACAATGAGCAGTTCTTC. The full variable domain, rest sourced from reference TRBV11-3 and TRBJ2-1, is EAGVVQSPRYKIIEKKQPVAFWCNPISGHNTLYWYLQNLGQGPELLIRYENEEAVDDSQLPKDRFSAERLKGVDSTLKIQPAELGDSAVYLCASSPPGGDVSYNEQFFGPGTRLTVL.

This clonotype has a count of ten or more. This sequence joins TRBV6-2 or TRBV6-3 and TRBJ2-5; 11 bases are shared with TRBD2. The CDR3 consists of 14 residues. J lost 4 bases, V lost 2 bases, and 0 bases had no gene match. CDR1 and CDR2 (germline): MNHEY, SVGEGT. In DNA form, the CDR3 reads TGTGCCAGCAGTTACACTAGCGGGAGAGAGACCCAGTACTTC. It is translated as CASSYTSGRETQYF.

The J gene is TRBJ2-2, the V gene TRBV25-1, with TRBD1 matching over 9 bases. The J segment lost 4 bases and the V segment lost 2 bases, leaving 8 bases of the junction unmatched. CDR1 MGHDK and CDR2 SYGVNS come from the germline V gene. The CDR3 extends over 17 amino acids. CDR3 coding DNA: TGTGCCAGCAGTGAAACACAGGGGGCTGCTAGCACCGGGGAGCTGTTTTTT. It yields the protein CASSETQGAASTGELFF.

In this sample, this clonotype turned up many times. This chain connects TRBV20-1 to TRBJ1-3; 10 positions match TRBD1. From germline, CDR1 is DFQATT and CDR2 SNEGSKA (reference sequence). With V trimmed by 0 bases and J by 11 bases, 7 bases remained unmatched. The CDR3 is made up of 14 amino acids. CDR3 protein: CSARDRGQGQPIYF. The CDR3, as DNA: TGCAGTGCTAGAGATAGGGGACAGGGGCAGCCCATATATTTT.

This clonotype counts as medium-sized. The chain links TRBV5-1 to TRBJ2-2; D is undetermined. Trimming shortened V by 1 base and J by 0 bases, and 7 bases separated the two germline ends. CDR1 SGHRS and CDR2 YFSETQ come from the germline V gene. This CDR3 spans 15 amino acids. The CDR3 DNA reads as TGCGCCAGCAGCTTGTCGACGGCGAACACCGGGGAGCTGTTTTTT. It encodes CASSLSTANTGELFF.

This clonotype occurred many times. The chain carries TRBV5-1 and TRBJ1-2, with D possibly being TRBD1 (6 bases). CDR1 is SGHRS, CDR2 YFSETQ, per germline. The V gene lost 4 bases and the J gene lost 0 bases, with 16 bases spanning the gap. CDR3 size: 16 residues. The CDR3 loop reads CASSLQTGAANYGYTF. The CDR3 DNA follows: TGCGCCAGCAGCCTGCAGACAGGCGCAGCTAACTATGGCTACACCTTC.

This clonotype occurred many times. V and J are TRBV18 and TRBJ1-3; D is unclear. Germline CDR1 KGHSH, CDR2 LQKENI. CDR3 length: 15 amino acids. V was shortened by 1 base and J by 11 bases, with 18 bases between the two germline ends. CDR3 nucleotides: TGTGCCAGCTCACCACGACCGTCGGACTTATCGGCCATATATTTT. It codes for CASSPRPSDLSAIYF.

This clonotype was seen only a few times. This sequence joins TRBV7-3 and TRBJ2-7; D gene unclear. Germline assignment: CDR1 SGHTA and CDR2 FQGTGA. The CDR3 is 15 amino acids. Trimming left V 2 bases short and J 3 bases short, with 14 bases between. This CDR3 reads CASSLYRAGDYEQYF. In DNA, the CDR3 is TGTGCCAGCAGCTTATATCGCGCCGGAGACTACGAGCAGTACTTC. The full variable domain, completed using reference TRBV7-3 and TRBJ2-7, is GAGVSQTPSNKVTEKGKYVELRCDPISGHTALYWYRQSLGQGPEFLIYFQGTGAADDSGLPNDRFFAVRPEGSVSTLKIQRTERGDSAVYLCASSLYRAGDYEQYFGPGTRLTVT.

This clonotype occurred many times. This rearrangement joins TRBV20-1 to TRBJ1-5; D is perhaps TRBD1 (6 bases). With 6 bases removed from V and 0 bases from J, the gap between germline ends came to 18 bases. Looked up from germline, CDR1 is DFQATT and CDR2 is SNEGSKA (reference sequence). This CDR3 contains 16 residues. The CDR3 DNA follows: TGCAGTGCCAACCCCCCAGGGGACTATAGCAATCAGCCCCAGCATTTT. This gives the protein CSANPPGDYSNQPQHF.

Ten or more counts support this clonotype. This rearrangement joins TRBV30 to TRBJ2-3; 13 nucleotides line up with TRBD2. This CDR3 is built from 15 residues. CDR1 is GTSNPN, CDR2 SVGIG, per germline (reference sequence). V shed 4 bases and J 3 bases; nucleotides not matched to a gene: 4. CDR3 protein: CAWTAGLAGTDTQYF. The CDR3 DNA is TGTGCCTGGACGGCGGGACTAGCGGGAACAGATACGCAGTATTTT.

CDR3 region: CASSLAGLEQFF. The CDR3 DNA sequence: TGCGCCAGCAGCTTGGCAGGCCTGGAGCAGTTCTTC. The rearrangement joins TRBV5-1 to TRBJ2-1; the D is unclear. V was cut by 0 bases and J by 10 bases, with 8 bases left in between. CDR3 length equals 12 residues. Germline V gene lookup returns CDR1 SGHRS and CDR2 YFSETQ.

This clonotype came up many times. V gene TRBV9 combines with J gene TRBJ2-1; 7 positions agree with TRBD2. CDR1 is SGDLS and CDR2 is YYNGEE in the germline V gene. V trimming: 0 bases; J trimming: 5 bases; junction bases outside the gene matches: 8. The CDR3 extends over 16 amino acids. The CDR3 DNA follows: TGTGCCAGCAGCGTAGCTGTGGGAGCGGGGAACAATGAGCAGTTCTTC. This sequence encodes CASSVAVGAGNNEQFF.

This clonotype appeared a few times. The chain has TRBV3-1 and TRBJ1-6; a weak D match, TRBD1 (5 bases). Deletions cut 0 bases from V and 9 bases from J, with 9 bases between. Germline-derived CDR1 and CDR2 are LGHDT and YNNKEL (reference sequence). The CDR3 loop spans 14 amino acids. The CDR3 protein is CASSQEGTSSPLHF. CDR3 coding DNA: TGTGCCAGCAGCCAAGAAGGGACCTCTTCACCCCTCCACTTT.

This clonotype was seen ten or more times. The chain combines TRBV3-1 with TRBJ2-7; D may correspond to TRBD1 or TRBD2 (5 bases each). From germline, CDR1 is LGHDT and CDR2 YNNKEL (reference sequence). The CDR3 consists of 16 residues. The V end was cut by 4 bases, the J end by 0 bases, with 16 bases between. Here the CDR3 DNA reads TGTGCCAGCAGCCCTCCCGGGGACGCGGCCTCCTACGAGCAGTACTTC. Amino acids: CASSPPGDAASYEQYF.

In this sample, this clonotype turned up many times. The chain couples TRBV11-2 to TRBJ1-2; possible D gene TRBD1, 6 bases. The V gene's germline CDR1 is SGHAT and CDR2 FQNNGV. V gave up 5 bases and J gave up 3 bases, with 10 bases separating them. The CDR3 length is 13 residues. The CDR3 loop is CASSRGTDYGYTF. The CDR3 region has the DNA TGTGCCAGCAGCAGGGGGACGGACTATGGCTACACCTTC. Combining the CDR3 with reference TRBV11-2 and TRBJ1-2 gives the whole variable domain EAGVAQSPRYKIIEKRQSVAFWCNPISGHATLYWYQQILGQGPKLLIQFQNNGVVDDSQLPKDRFSAERLKGVDSTLKIQPAKLEDSAVYLCASSRGTDYGYTFGSGTRLTVV.

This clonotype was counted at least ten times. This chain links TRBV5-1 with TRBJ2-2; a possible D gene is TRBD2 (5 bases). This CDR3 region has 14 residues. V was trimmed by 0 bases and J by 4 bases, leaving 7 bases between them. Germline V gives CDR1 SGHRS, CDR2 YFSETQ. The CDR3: CASSLDRGTGELFF. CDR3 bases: TGCGCCAGCAGCTTGGATCGGGGCACCGGGGAGCTGTTTTTT.

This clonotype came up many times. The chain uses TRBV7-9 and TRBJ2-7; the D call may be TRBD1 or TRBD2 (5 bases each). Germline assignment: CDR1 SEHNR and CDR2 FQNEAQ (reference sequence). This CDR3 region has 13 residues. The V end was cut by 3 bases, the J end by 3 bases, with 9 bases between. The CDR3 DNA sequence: TGTGCCAGCAGCTTGGGGGAGAACTACGAGCAGTACTTC. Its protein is CASSLGENYEQYF.

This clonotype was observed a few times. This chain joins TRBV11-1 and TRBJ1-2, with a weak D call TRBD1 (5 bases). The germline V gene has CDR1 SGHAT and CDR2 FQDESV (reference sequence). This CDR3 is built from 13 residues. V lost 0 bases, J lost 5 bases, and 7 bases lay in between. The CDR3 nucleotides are TGTGCCAGCAGCTTAGCCACAGGATATGGCTACACCTTC. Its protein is CASSLATGYGYTF.

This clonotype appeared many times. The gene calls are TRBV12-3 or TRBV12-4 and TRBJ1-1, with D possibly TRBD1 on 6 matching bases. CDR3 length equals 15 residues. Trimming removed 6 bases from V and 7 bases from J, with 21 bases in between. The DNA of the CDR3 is TGTGCCAGCAGGGGCGACGTCACCGGGACAATTGAAGCTTTCTTT. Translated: CASRGDVTGTIEAFF.

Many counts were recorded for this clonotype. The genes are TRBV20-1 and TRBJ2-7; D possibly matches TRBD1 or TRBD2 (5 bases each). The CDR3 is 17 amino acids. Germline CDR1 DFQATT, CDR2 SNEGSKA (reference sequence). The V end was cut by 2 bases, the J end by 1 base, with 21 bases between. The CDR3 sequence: CSARIKASGTFSYEQYF. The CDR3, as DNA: TGCAGTGCTAGAATCAAGGCCTCCGGGACGTTTTCCTACGAGCAGTACTTC.

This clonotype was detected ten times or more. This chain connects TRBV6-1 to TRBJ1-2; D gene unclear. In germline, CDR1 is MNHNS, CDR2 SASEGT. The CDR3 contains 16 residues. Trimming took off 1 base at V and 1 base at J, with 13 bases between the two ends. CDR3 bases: TGTGCCAGCAGTGAAGACTACATAGTCTATAACTATGGCTACACCTTC. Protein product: CASSEDYIVYNYGYTF.

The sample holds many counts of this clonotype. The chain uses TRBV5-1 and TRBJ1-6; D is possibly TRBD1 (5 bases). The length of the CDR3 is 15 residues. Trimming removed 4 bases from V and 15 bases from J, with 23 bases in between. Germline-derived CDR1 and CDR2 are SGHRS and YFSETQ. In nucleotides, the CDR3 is TGCGCCAGCAGCCCGCAGGGAGGGAAAGGGGCCCACCTCCACTTT. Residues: CASSPQGGKGAHLHF.

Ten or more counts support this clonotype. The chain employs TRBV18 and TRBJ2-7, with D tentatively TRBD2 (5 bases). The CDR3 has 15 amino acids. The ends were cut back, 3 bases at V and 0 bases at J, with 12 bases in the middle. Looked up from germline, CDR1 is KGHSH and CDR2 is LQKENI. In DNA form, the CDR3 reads TGTGCCAGCTCACCCGGACGGGGTAGCTCCTACGAGCAGTACTTC. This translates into CASSPGRGSSYEQYF.

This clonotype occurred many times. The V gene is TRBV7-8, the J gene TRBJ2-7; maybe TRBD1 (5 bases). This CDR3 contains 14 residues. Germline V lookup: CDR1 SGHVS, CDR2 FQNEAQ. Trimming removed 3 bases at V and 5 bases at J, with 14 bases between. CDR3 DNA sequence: TGTGCCAGCAGCTTCAGGGTGGGTCACGACGAGCAGTACTTC. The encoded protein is CASSFRVGHDEQYF.

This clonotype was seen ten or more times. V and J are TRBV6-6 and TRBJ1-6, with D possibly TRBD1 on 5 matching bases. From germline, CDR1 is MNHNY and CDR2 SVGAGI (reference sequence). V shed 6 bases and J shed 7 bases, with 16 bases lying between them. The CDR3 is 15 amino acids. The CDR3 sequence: CASSPTDSENSPLHF. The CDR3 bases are TGTGCCAGCAGCCCTACCGACAGCGAAAATTCACCCCTCCACTTT.